The clone carrying this T cell receptor beta chain has only a few counts. The antigen is undetermined. The germline V and J ends were trimmed by 3 bases and 4 bases, with 22 bases remaining between them. CDR1 SGHRS and CDR2 YFSETQ come from the germline V gene. The CDR3 consists of 17 residues. Every bit of the isolated RNA underwent reverse transcription, so sequencing read expressed TCRB transcripts. Generated by immunoSEQ multiplex PCR, the TCRdb table keeps only in-frame clones and is missing some. The sample contains under 350,000 clones, 8% of which appear only once. This entry belongs to a study of beta chain features in type 1 diabetes. Study conclusions and caveats: Patients with type 1 diabetes showed fewer VDJ junction insertions and more deletions. Shorter templates may be favored by PCR, equally so in patients and controls. The study found that naive, central memory and Treg TCRB repertoires appeared more similar in patients than in healthy donors.

The chain joins TRBV5-1 to TRBJ2-5; tentatively, D is TRBD2 (5 bases). Source material: central memory CD4+ T cells from blood. This receptor was taken from a woman aged 18-35 years in good health. CDR3 nucleotides: TGCGCCAGCAGCTCCCATGAGTCGAGAGGGCGGGCAGAGACCCAGTACTTC. Translation: CASSSHESRGRAETQYF.